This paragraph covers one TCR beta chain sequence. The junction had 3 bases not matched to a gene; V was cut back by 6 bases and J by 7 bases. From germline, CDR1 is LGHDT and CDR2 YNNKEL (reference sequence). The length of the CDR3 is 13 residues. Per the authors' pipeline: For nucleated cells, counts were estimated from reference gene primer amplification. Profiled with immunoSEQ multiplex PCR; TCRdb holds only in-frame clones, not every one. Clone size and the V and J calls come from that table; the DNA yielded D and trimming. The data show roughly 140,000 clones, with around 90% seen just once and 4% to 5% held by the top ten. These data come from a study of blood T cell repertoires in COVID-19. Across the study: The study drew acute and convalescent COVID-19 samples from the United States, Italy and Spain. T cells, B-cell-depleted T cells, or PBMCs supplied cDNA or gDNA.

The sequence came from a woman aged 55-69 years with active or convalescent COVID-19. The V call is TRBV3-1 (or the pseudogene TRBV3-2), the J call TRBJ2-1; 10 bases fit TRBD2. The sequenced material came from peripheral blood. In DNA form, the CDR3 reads TGTGCCAGCAGGTGGACTAGCGGTAATGAGCAGTTCTTC. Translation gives CASRWTSGNEQFF.